This paragraph covers one T cell receptor beta chain sequence. Method: immunoSEQ multiplex PCR; TCRdb's copy keeps in-frame clones and lacks some. The sample lists roughly 92,000 clones, 95% seen once, with approximately 0.36% in the top ten. Germline-derived CDR1 and CDR2 are KGHSH and LQKENI. With 5 bases clipped from V and 3 bases from J, the junction kept 4 bases outside the gene matches. There are 14 residues in the CDR3. The source of the sample is a study of technical replicates of blood from several donors. The clonotype was recovered from a human donor in good health. The specimen was T cells isolated from PBMCs. The V call is TRBV18, the J call TRBJ2-7, with TRBD1 matching 10 bases. DNA for the CDR3: TGTGCCAGCTCAGGGACAGGGGCCATCTACGAGCAGTACTTC. Residues: CASSGTGAIYEQYF.